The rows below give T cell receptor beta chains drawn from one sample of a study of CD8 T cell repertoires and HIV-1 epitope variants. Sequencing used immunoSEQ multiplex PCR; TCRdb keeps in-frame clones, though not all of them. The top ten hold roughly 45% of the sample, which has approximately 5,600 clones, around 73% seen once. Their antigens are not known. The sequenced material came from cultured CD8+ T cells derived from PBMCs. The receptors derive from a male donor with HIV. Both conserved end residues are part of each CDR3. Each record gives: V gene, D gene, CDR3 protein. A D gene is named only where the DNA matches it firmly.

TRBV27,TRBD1,CASSLTGETDTQYF
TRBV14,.,CASSPLGEGANVLTF
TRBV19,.,CASSASRGEAFF
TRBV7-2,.,CASSLEVVKTQYF
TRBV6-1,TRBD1,CASSLGQHTGELFF
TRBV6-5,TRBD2,CASSYSSSSGYNEQFF
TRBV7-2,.,CASSPPSAGTGNTIYF
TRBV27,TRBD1,CASSLWTGDEQFF
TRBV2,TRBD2,CATWKTSGGANEQFF
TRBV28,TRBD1,CASRPQGETDTQYF
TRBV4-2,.,CASSSVFGATNEKLFF
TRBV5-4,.,CASSSGGQGPYNEQFF
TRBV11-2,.,CASSLVPGLYQETQYF
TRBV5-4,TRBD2,CASSGGGTRGTDTQYF
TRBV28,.,CASSLDPTDFNYGYTF
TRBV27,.,CASSLSAGSQIYGYTF
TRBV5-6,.,CASSLTGTDTQYF
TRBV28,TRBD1,CASRTFDRGIQYF
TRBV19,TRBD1,CASSRGTGPGEQYF
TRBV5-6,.,CASSLGGVDYGYTF
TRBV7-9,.,CASQPGVSYEQYF
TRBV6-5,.,CASSYSSLDEAFF
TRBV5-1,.,CASSGTDAYEQYF
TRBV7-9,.,CASSPGTSDYGYTF
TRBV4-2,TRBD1,CASSQDLEQGTYEQYF
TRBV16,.,CASSHGQKSSYEQYF
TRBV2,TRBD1,CASSGATGVYEQYF
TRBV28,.,CASSLLGAGETQYF
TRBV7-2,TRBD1,CASSSQGALSYEQYF
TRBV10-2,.,CASSESILSYNEQFF
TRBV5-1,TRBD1,CASSPTGHQPQHF
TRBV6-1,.,CASSEQVNQPQHF
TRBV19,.,CASSIRGSTGELFF
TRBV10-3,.,CAISESQGGWYNEQFF
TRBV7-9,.,CASSRDRGTFF
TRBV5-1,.,CASSFSGNGYTF
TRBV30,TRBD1,CAWGTGTNEKLFF
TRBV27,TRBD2,CAAGGSTYEQYF
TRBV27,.,CASSLEEADTDTQYF
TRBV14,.,CASSHQQLHYEQYF
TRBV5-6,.,CASSRWGGKEKANEQYF
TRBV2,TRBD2,CASRQLSGNDYEQYF
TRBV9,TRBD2,CASSPSGVGYEQYF
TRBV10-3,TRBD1,CAHQEGGTGAPGDEQYF
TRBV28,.,CASGNNEQFF
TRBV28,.,CASSWIDSPYEQYF
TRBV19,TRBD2,CASTQVPPGGEQFF
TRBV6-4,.,CASSKFGGENTEAFF
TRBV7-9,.,CASSPTGGEQFF
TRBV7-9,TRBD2,CASRTSGKGGTDTQYF
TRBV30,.,CAWSGTVGSGNTIYF
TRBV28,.,CASSFSLTNNEQFF
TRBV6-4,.,CASSDFTDTDTQYF
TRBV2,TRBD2,CASSENAAGGRYEQYF
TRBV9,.,CASSRGGENTEAFF
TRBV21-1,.,CASSRTGKPGLALYNSYNEQFF
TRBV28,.,CASSLGYEQYF
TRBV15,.,CATSRSQAGNEQFF
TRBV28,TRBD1,CASRDRGGNVLTF